This T cell receptor beta chain emerged from a study of T cell changes during pregnancy in multiple sclerosis. Clones were sequenced by immunoSEQ multiplex PCR, and TCRdb holds only the in-frame ones, with some missing. The sample has around 56,000 clones, roughly nine tenths seen once. The CDR3 spans 16 residues. The V gene's germline CDR1 is WSHSY and CDR2 SAAADI. Trimming removed 6 bases from V and 1 base from J; junction bases left unmatched: 11. The V call is TRBV10-2, the J call TRBJ1-1, with 7 bases identical to TRBD1. The clonotype was recovered from a female donor in good health, enrolled as a control in a pregnancy study. The sequencing used peripheral blood, collected in the first trimester of pregnancy. As DNA, the CDR3 is TGCGCCAGCAGCCGACAGGGCAGGGCTGCGAACACTGAAGCTTTCTTT. This codes for CASSRQGRAANTEAFF.